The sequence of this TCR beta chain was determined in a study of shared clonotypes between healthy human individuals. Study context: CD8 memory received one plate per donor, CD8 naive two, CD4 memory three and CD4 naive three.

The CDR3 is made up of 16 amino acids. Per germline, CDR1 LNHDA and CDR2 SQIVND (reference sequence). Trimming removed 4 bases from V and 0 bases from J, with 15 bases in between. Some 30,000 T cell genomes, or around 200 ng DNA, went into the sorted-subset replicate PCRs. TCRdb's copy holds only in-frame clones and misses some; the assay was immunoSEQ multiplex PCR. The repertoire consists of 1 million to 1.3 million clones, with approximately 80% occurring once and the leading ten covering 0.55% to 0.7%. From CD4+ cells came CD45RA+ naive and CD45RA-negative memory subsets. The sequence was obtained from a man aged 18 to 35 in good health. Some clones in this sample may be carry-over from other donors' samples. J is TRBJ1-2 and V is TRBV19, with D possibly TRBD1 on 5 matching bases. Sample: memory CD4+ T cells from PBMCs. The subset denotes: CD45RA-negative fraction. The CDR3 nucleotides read TGTGCCAGTAGTACTTCCAGACAGTCGGCTAACTATGGCTACACCTTC. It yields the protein CASSTSRQSANYGYTF.